These 19 T cell receptor beta chains were sequenced from one sample in a study of T-cell reconstitution after alpha-beta-depleted transplantation in children. Unique molecular identifiers were built into the TCRbeta library. TCRdb passed the PCR reads through MiXCR, listing each CDR3 protein once. The repertoire holds about 300,000 distinct CDR3 sequences, with around 9.1% as singletons. This specimen was PBMCs, taken before TCRalphabeta/CD19-depleted stem cell transplant. All receptors come from a boy younger than two with acute myeloid leukemia, due to receive a stem cell transplant.

This clonotype was detected only once. A read error may be the cause here, since a much bigger clone is one base away. The V and J genes are TRBV3-1 and TRBJ1-2; D is perhaps TRBD1 (5 bases). Germline values: CDR1 LGHDT, CDR2 YNNKEL (reference sequence). Deletions cut 2 bases from V and 0 bases from J, with 10 bases between. The CDR3 runs to 15 residues. DNA for the CDR3: TGTGCCAGCAGCCAATCTCTACAGGCTAACTATGGCTACACCTTC. Its protein product is CASSQSLQANYGYTF. The full variable domain, with the rest looked up from reference TRBV3-1 and TRBJ1-2, is DTAVSQTPKYLVTQMGNDKSIKCEQNLGHDTMYWYKQDSKKFLKIMFSYNNKELIINETVPNRFSPKSPDKAHLNLHINSLELGDSAVYFCASSQSLQANYGYTFGSGTRLTVV.

This clonotype was detected ten times or more. This chain uses TRBV5-6 with TRBJ2-3; 10 bases line up with TRBD2. This CDR3 spans 17 amino acids. Germline trimming cut 1 base from V and 5 bases from J; bases unmatched to any gene: 10. Per the germline V gene, CDR1 is SGHDT and CDR2 is YYEEEE. The CDR3 DNA follows: TGTGCCAGCAGCTTGAGAGGATCTAGCGGGGGAGTAGATACGCAGTATTTT. Translation: CASSLRGSSGGVDTQYF.

The J gene is TRBJ2-7, the V gene TRBV7-9; D might be TRBD1 (5 bases). V was cut by 4 bases and J by 3 bases, with 13 bases left in between. The CDR3 contains 14 residues. Germline CDR1 is SEHNR and CDR2 is FQNEAQ (reference sequence). DNA for the CDR3: TGTGCCAGCAGCTCCCAGGGAATCCACTACGAGCAGTACTTC. It codes for CASSSQGIHYEQYF. Variable domain in full (rest from reference TRBV7-9 and TRBJ2-7): DTGVSQNPRHKITKRGQNVTFRCDPISEHNRLYWYRQTLGQGPEFLTYFQNEAQLEKSRLLSDRFSAERPKGSFSTLEIQRTEQGDSAMYLCASSSQGIHYEQYFGPGTRLTVT.

This clonotype has just a few counts. V usage is TRBV4-2 and J usage is TRBJ2-5; D unclear. CDR1 LGHNA and CDR2 YNFKEQ come from the germline V gene. This CDR3 contains 17 residues. V was cut by 0 bases and J by 4 bases, with 18 bases left in between. CDR3 DNA sequence: TGTGCCAGCAGCCAAGATTTGGACGGACCTCCGCGAGAGACCCAGTACTTC. It codes for CASSQDLDGPPRETQYF.

The sample holds many counts of this clonotype. The chain joins TRBV6-5 to TRBJ2-5; perhaps D is TRBD1 or TRBD2 (6 bases each). There are 15 residues in the CDR3. Trimming pared 0 bases from V and 5 bases from J, leaving 13 bases between. Per the germline V gene, CDR1 is MNHEY and CDR2 is SVGAGI. The DNA for the CDR3 is TGTGCCAGCAGTTACTCGGGGCAAGGGGGGGAGACCCAGTACTTC. Translated: CASSYSGQGGETQYF.

In this sample, this clonotype turned up a few times. V usage is TRBV2 and J usage is TRBJ2-1; 7 bases are a match to TRBD2. The CDR3 has 14 residues. V shed 8 bases and J 7 bases; nucleotides not matched to a gene: 11. Germline CDR1 reads SNHLY; CDR2 reads FYNNEI. The DNA for the CDR3 is TGTGCCAGCTGCCCGGGACTACCTACGAATGAGCAGTTCTTC. This translates into CASCPGLPTNEQFF.

This clonotype turned up a few times. J is TRBJ2-5 and V is TRBV5-6, with D uncertain. Per the germline V gene, CDR1 is SGHDT and CDR2 is YYEEEE. The V end lost 3 bases, the J end lost 4 bases, and 16 bases lay between the germline ends. This CDR3 comprises 15 residues. Written as DNA, the CDR3 is TGTGCCAGCAGCTCGTCTACCCAGAAAGGAGAGACCCAGTACTTC. It yields the protein CASSSSTQKGETQYF.

This clonotype was observed at least ten times. The V and J genes are TRBV15 and TRBJ1-5; D is unresolved. With 0 bases removed from V and 1 base from J, the gap between germline ends came to 7 bases. The germline gives CDR1 LNHNV, CDR2 YYDKDF (reference sequence). CDR3 length equals 15 residues. The CDR3 DNA reads as TGTGCCACCAGCAGAGAAGGGAGAAGCAATCAGCCCCAGCATTTT. Translating it yields CATSREGRSNQPQHF.

This clonotype appeared many times. This sequence joins TRBV6-5 and TRBJ2-7; 10 nucleotides match TRBD2. Germline V gene lookup returns CDR1 MNHEY and CDR2 SVGAGI. The CDR3 is 18 amino acids. V lost 2 bases, J lost 0 bases, and 10 bases stayed unmatched. The CDR3 DNA reads TGTGCCAGCAGTTACCAGCTAGCGGGAGACTCCTACTCCTACGAGCAGTACTTC. Its translation: CASSYQLAGDSYSYEQYF.

This clonotype was recorded many times. The V gene is TRBV15, the J gene TRBJ2-2; 8 bases map to TRBD1. The CDR3 runs to 15 residues. The germline CDR1 and CDR2 sequences are LNHNV and YYDKDF (reference sequence). Losses at the gene ends were 4 bases for V and 4 bases for J; bases not matched to a gene: 5. For the CDR3, the DNA is TGTGCCACCAGCATGGACAGGGACCTCACCGGGGAGCTGTTTTTT. The encoded protein is CATSMDRDLTGELFF. The full variable domain, completed using reference TRBV15 and TRBJ2-2, is DAMVIQNPRYQVTQFGKPVTLSCSQTLNHNVMYWYQQKSSQAPKLLFHYYDKDFNNEADTPDNFQSRRPNTSFCFLDIRSPGLGDTAMYLCATSMDRDLTGELFFGEGSRLTVL.

This clonotype was observed at least ten times. The CDR3 loop reads CASSLAGGRQPQHF. The CDR3 bases are TGCGCCAGCAGCTTGGCAGGGGGCCGTCAGCCCCAGCATTTT. The chain carries TRBV5-1 and TRBJ1-5; 8 positions agree with TRBD1. The CDR3 sequence is 14 residues long. Trimming at V came to 0 bases and at J to 6 bases, leaving 2 bases not matched to a gene. Germline-derived CDR1 and CDR2 are SGHRS and YFSETQ.

The chain recombines TRBV5-5 with TRBJ2-2, with TRBD2 identical over 13 bases. The J segment lost 2 bases and the V segment lost 4 bases, leaving 8 bases of the junction unmatched. Per the germline V gene, CDR1 is SGHKS and CDR2 is YYEKEE (reference sequence). CDR3 length: 18 residues. The CDR3 region is CASSPSKGLAGNTGELFF. In nucleotides, the CDR3 is TGTGCCAGCAGCCCTAGCAAGGGACTAGCGGGAAACACCGGGGAGCTGTTTTTT.

This clonotype was counted ten times or more. The rearrangement joins TRBV20-1 to TRBJ2-3, with 10 bases that match TRBD2. Germline CDR1 DFQATT, CDR2 SNEGSKA (reference sequence). The CDR3 covers 15 residues. After removal of 3 bases from V and 0 bases from J, the junction contained 3 bases not matched to a gene. Written as DNA, the CDR3 is TGCAGTGCTAGTCAGCGGGAGGGGAGCACAGATACGCAGTATTTT. This encodes CSASQREGSTDTQYF.

This clonotype was detected many times. The chain joins TRBV28 to TRBJ2-2; TRBD1 matches 11 bases. With 5 bases clipped from V and 7 bases from J, the junction kept 6 bases outside the gene matches. The CDR3 length is 15 residues. The germline CDR1 and CDR2 sequences are MDHEN and SYDVKM. CDR3 in amino acids: CASSPDRGLGGELFF. The CDR3 DNA reads TGTGCCAGCAGTCCGGACAGGGGGCTGGGCGGGGAGCTGTTTTTT. The full variable domain, with the rest looked up from reference TRBV28 and TRBJ2-2, is DVKVTQSSRYLVKRTGEKVFLECVQDMDHENMFWYRQDPGLGLRLIYFSYDVKMKEKGDIPEGYSVSREKKERFSLILESASTNQTSMYLCASSPDRGLGGELFFGEGSRLTVL.

At least ten counts were recorded for this clonotype. The rearrangement uses TRBV10-3 and TRBJ1-1; tentative D call: TRBD1 (6 bases). CDR1 ENHRY and CDR2 SYGVKD come from the germline V gene. The V gene lost 0 bases and the J gene lost 11 bases, with 13 bases spanning the gap. The CDR3 is made up of 13 amino acids. DNA of the CDR3: TGTGCCATCAGTGAGTCGGGTTCGGGGGCGGCTTTCTTT. Protein product: CAISESGSGAAFF.

This clonotype was counted between two and nine times. V usage is TRBV15 and J usage is TRBJ2-7; D is unclear. The germline gives CDR1 LNHNV, CDR2 YYDKDF (reference sequence). V lost 0 bases to trimming and J lost 2 bases, with 5 bases between them. CDR3 size: 13 residues. DNA for the CDR3: TGTGCCACCAGCAGAGATATAGCCTACGAGCAGTACTTC. It translates to CATSRDIAYEQYF.

This clonotype occurred many times. The chain has TRBV5-6 and TRBJ2-5; D not certain. V was clipped by 0 bases and J by 1 base, with 10 bases between them. Germline values: CDR1 SGHDT, CDR2 YYEEEE. The CDR3 length is 15 residues. The CDR3 protein is CASSLERAGQETQYF. For the CDR3, the DNA is TGTGCCAGCAGCTTGGAAAGGGCAGGCCAAGAGACCCAGTACTTC.

This clonotype occurred many times. V gene TRBV19 combines with J gene TRBJ2-5, with TRBD1 identical over 8 bases. The CDR3 is 13 residues long. Per the germline V gene, CDR1 is LNHDA and CDR2 is SQIVND (reference sequence). V trimming: 3 bases; J trimming: 4 bases; junction bases outside the gene matches: 1. CDR3 residues: CASSIDRGETQYF. CDR3 sequence (DNA): TGTGCCAGTAGTATCGACAGGGGAGAGACCCAGTACTTC.

There are many counts of this clonotype. The chain links TRBV29-1 to TRBJ1-2, with D hard to call. Germline V gene lookup returns CDR1 SQVTM and CDR2 ANQGSEA. The CDR3 runs to 11 residues. V lost 6 bases, J lost 5 bases, and 10 bases lay in between. CDR3 loop: CSVNREYGYTF. The CDR3 region has the DNA TGCAGCGTGAATAGGGAGTATGGCTACACCTTC.